These 2 T cell receptor beta chains came from one sample sequenced in a study of patients and donors after allogeneic stem cell transplantation. MiXCR was run by TCRdb on the RT-PCR reads, yielding one entry per CDR3 protein. Altogether more than 850,000 distinct CDR3 sequences are present, roughly 17% being singletons, with the ten largest covering 6%. Sequencing was carried out using blood, either unsorted or a sorted T cell fraction (not recorded which). These receptors were taken from a human donor who was either an allogeneic HSCT recipient or a stem cell or donor lymphocyte infusion donor (not recorded which). It is not recorded whose cells these are; they may come from a transplant donor.

Only a few counts were recorded for this clonotype. The chain employs TRBV29-1 and TRBJ1-1; D is ambiguous. Germline-derived CDR1 and CDR2 are SQVTM and ANQGSEA. V lost 7 bases to trimming and J lost 0 bases, with 12 bases between them. The CDR3 consists of 13 residues. The CDR3 sequence is CSGLEGLNTEAFF. The CDR3 DNA is TGCAGCGGACTTGAAGGATTGAACACTGAAGCTTTCTTT.

The table lists this clonotype with a few counts. CDR3 coding DNA: TGCGCCAGCAGCCACCCACAGGGTCGAGGCTATGGCTACACCTTC. It encodes CASSHPQGRGYGYTF. This rearrangement joins TRBV4-1 to TRBJ1-2; D might be TRBD1 (6 bases). Per the germline V gene, CDR1 is MGHRA and CDR2 is YSYEKL. V was shortened by 3 bases and J by 4 bases, with 15 bases between the two germline ends. The CDR3 spans 15 residues.